Below, one TCR beta chain is given with its context. This sample was included in a study of PD-L1 blockade in urothelial cancer. Study-wide background: Study patients had been treated with 0 to 3 previous chemotherapy regimens.

The number of samples from each patient was between 1 and 8, taken pretreatment and on-treatment. The CDR3 runs to 16 residues. TCRdb's table, derived via immunoSEQ multiplex PCR, lists solely in-frame clones and lacks some. The data show over 45,000 clones, 70% to 90% seen once. The sequencing used PBMCs, collected around atezolizumab (anti-PD-L1) treatment. This TCR derives from a man aged 55 to 70 with urothelial cancer. The V gene is TRBV12-2, the J gene TRBJ1-5; the D call in the table, TRBD1, was not verified against the DNA. TRBV12-2 is deemed a pseudogene. The DNA for the CDR3 is TGTGCAAGTCGCCGACCAACCGACAGGGTAATTCAGCCCCAGCATTTT. It specifies CASRRPTDRVIQPQHF.